This T cell receptor (beta chain) was identified during a study of blood T cell repertoires in COVID-19. Using immunoSEQ multiplex PCR, the repertoire was profiled, and TCRdb retains in-frame clones only, with some absent. In the table there are 85,000 to 90,000 clones, 65% to 80% of which are singletons. The sequencing input was peripheral blood. This clonotype was sampled from a man between 70 and 80 years old with acute or convalescent COVID-19.

The CDR3 coding sequence is TGTGCCAGCAGTTTTCCTCCGGGGCGGGGGGGGTACAATGAGCAGTTCTTC. Protein: CASSFPPGRGGYNEQFF. This chain uses TRBV27 with TRBJ2-1; 9 bases match TRBD2. Trimming cost V 3 bases and J 4 bases; bases outside gene matches: 10. The V gene's germline CDR1 is MNHEY and CDR2 SMNVEV (reference sequence). The CDR3 has 17 amino acids.